Listed here are 26 T cell receptor beta chains from one sample, sequenced in a study of blood T cells in healthy people across ages. A second PCR, run for about 6 to 11 cycles, used a sample-barcoded 5' primer plus a J-beta primer mix. TCRdb re-called the 5' RACE reads with MiXCR, one entry per CDR3 protein. Of about 1.1 million distinct CDR3 sequences listed, around two fifths are singletons. Sequenced input: blood. The source of these receptors is a man aged 18 to 35 in good health.

This clonotype has just a few counts. The chain links TRBV6-2 or TRBV6-3 to TRBJ2-6; TRBD1 aligns across 8 bases. The CDR3 consists of 17 residues. V lost 6 bases to trimming and J lost 1 base; unmatched junction nucleotides: 8. CDR1 MNHEY and CDR2 SVGEGT come from the germline V gene. CDR3 protein: CASSRQGSRSGANVLTF. CDR3 nucleotide sequence: TGTGCCAGCAGCCGACAGGGGAGTAGATCTGGGGCCAACGTCCTGACTTTC.

This rearrangement joins TRBV5-1 to TRBJ2-3; 7 positions match TRBD1. The CDR3 is made up of 18 amino acids. Germline CDR1 reads SGHRS; CDR2 reads YFSETQ. J gave up 2 bases and V 4 bases, and 16 bases lay outside the gene matches. CDR3 bases: TGCGCCAGCAGCATTTCAAAACCGGGACAGATATACACAGATACGCAGTATTTT. Translating gives CASSISKPGQIYTDTQYF.

This clonotype was counted a single time. The chain employs TRBV7-9 and TRBJ2-7, with D uncertain. The ends were cut back, 11 bases at V and 7 bases at J, with 18 bases in the middle. Germline V CDR1 and CDR2: SEHNR, FQNEAQ (reference sequence). This CDR3 spans 12 amino acids. In nucleotides, the CDR3 is TGTGCCGTCAGCTTCGATCTATGGGAGCAGTACTTC. Protein product: CAVSFDLWEQYF.

The chain is built from TRBV3-1 and TRBJ1-2; D may be TRBD1 (6 bases). The CDR3 runs to 15 residues. The V gene lost 1 base and the J gene lost 7 bases, with 16 bases spanning the gap. Germline CDR1 is LGHDT and CDR2 is YNNKEL (reference sequence). The CDR3: CASSQAGPGASGYTF. The CDR3, as DNA: TGTGCCAGCAGCCAAGCGGGGCCGGGGGCGAGTGGCTACACCTTC.

The gene calls are TRBV4-3 and TRBJ2-7; tentative D call: TRBD2 (6 bases). CDR3 length: 15 residues. V was shortened by 0 bases and J by 4 bases, with 13 bases between the two germline ends. The V gene's germline CDR1 is LGHNA and CDR2 YSLEER. The CDR3 loop reads CASSQESRGGYEQYF. Written as DNA, the CDR3 is TGCGCCAGCAGCCAAGAGAGTCGGGGAGGATACGAGCAGTACTTC.

The rearrangement links TRBV30 to TRBJ2-1; no definite D call. In germline, CDR1 is GTSNPN, CDR2 SVGIG (reference sequence). This CDR3 region has 14 residues. The ends were cut back, 2 bases at V and 5 bases at J, with 13 bases in the middle. This CDR3 reads CAWSLTEVNNEQFF. CDR3 coding DNA: TGTGCCTGGAGTCTCACCGAGGTAAACAATGAGCAGTTCTTC.

The CDR3 nucleotides are TGTGCCACCAGACAGGGTAGCTCCTACGAGCAGTACTTC. It is translated as CATRQGSSYEQYF. The chain employs TRBV10-3 and TRBJ2-7, with 7 positions matching TRBD1. Trimming took 10 bases from V and 0 from J; bases not matched to a gene: 6. Germline values: CDR1 ENHRY, CDR2 SYGVKD. The CDR3 has 13 amino acids.

A word on this clonotype: One end of the junction varies from germline; a read error may be responsible. The chain combines TRBV20-1 with TRBJ2-1; the D gene is possibly TRBD2 (6 bases). Germline CDR1 DFQATT, CDR2 SNEGSKA (reference sequence). CDR3 length: 15 residues. CDR3 loop: CGATNGGLTYNEQFF. Written as DNA, the CDR3 is TGCGGTGCTACCAACGGGGGACTCACGTACAATGAGCAGTTCTTC.

The chain combines TRBV7-2 with TRBJ2-2, with 8 nucleotides matching TRBD1. Germline V gene data show CDR1 as SGHTA and CDR2 as FQGNSA. CDR3 length: 16 residues. Trimming removed 0 bases from V and 7 bases from J; junction bases left unmatched: 7. The CDR3 sequence: CASSLARGQGLGELFF. In DNA, the CDR3 is TGTGCCAGCAGCTTAGCGCGTGGACAGGGTCTCGGGGAGCTGTTTTTT.

This chain joins TRBV4-1 and TRBJ2-1, with D possibly being TRBD2 (6 bases). Germline V CDR1 and CDR2: MGHRA, YSYEKL. V was pared by 4 bases and J by 5 bases, with 18 bases between. CDR3 length: 16 amino acids. CDR3 in DNA: TGCGCCAGCAGCCCAAGAAAGACGGGAGCGGACAATGAGCAGTTCTTC. Its protein product is CASSPRKTGADNEQFF.

The chain recombines TRBV12-3 or TRBV12-4 with TRBJ2-5, with D perhaps matching TRBD2 (6 bases). The germline V and J ends were trimmed by 2 bases and 5 bases, with 15 bases remaining between them. The CDR3 consists of 15 residues. CDR3 in DNA: TGTGCCAGCAGTTTACACCCTCCGGGGGTGGAGACCCAGTACTTC. It translates to CASSLHPPGVETQYF.

This clonotype has more than one count but fewer than ten. The V and J genes are TRBV7-2 and TRBJ1-2; D is unclear. The CDR3 consists of 16 residues. The germline V gene encodes CDR1 SGHTA and CDR2 FQGNSA. The V end was cut by 1 base, the J end by 1 base, with 13 bases between. As DNA, the CDR3 is TGTGCCAGCAGCTTAGAGGCACAGTCGCATAACTATGGCTACACCTTC. Translated, it gives CASSLEAQSHNYGYTF.

This sequence joins TRBV20-1 and TRBJ2-1; D gene unclear. CDR3 length: 16 residues. V gave up 0 bases and J gave up 0 bases, with 12 bases separating them. Germline assignment: CDR1 DFQATT and CDR2 SNEGSKA (reference sequence). The CDR3 sequence is CSARDSLAHSYNEQFF. The CDR3 bases are TGCAGTGCTAGAGATTCCCTGGCCCACTCCTACAATGAGCAGTTCTTC.

The chain combines TRBV7-2 with TRBJ2-1, with D tentatively TRBD1 (6 bases). Germline V gives CDR1 SGHTA, CDR2 FQGNSA. The CDR3 is made up of 17 amino acids. The V and J ends lost 3 bases and 4 bases respectively, with 19 bases between them. CDR3 sequence (DNA): TGTGCCAGCAGCTTGTCCATCACCGGGACACATTACAATGAGCAGTTCTTC. Its translation: CASSLSITGTHYNEQFF. Supplemented by reference TRBV7-2 and TRBJ2-1, the full variable domain reads GAGVSQSPSNKVTEKGKDVELRCDPISGHTALYWYRQSLGQGLEFLIYFQGNSAPDKSGLPSDRFSAERTGGSVSTLTIQRTQQEDSAVYLCASSLSITGTHYNEQFFGPGTRLTVL.

This rearrangement joins TRBV7-2 to TRBJ1-6; perhaps TRBD1 as D (5 bases). CDR1 is SGHTA and CDR2 is FQGNSA in the germline V gene. The CDR3 loop spans 14 amino acids. Trimming left V 2 bases short and J 7 bases short, with 9 bases between. The CDR3 nucleotides are TGTGCCAGCAGCTTACAGGGAAGAAATTCACCCCTCCACTTT. Translation gives CASSLQGRNSPLHF.

This clonotype showed up just a few times. The chain employs TRBV7-2 and TRBJ2-1; D possibly corresponds to TRBD1 (6 bases). The length of the CDR3 is 15 residues. The germline V gene encodes CDR1 SGHTA and CDR2 FQGNSA. V was pared by 1 base and J by 7 bases, with 14 bases between. CDR3 DNA: TGTGCCAGCAGCTTAGGAGACAGGTTCTGGAATGAGCAGTTCTTC. This translates into CASSLGDRFWNEQFF.

The V and J genes are TRBV7-2 and TRBJ1-2, with D possibly matching TRBD1 (5 bases). V was shortened by 9 bases and J by 6 bases, with 23 bases between the two germline ends. The CDR3 runs 15 residues. In germline, CDR1 is SGHTA, CDR2 FQGNSA. In DNA form, the CDR3 reads TGTGCCAGTCCGAGGGATGGGGCAAGGGTGGATGGCTACACCTTC. This translates into CASPRDGARVDGYTF.

V usage is TRBV12-3 or TRBV12-4 and J usage is TRBJ1-2; TRBD1 agrees at 7 bases. The CDR3 totals 13 residues. Trimming removed 7 bases from V and 2 bases from J; junction bases left unmatched: 4. This CDR3 reads CASTLGQNYGYTF. The CDR3 bases are TGTGCCAGCACCTTGGGACAGAACTATGGCTACACCTTC.

This chain joins TRBV28 and TRBJ1-2; D not resolved. Germline V lookup: CDR1 MDHEN, CDR2 SYDVKM. V dropped 2 bases and J dropped 7 bases, with 17 bases sitting between them. This CDR3 comprises 15 residues. The CDR3 nucleotides are TGTGCCAGCAGTTTAGGCAGGTCCTCCCCTTGTGGCTACACCTTC. Translating it yields CASSLGRSSPCGYTF.

This chain uses TRBV6-5 with TRBJ2-5, with 7 positions matching TRBD1. The end of the DNA fits TRBJ2-7 better, so the J call may be wrong. The CDR3 has 14 residues. Germline lookup yields CDR1 MNHEY and CDR2 SVGAGI. The DNA of the CDR3 is TGTGCCAGCAGTTACTCCCAGGGACAGTACGAGCAGTACTTC. Its protein product is CASSYSQGQYEQYF.

This clonotype was picked up a small number of times. The chain joins TRBV7-3 to TRBJ1-2; 7 bases map to TRBD1. From germline, CDR1 is SGHTA and CDR2 FQGTGA. With 4 bases clipped from V and 7 bases from J, the junction kept 12 bases outside the gene matches. CDR3 size: 15 residues. This CDR3 reads CASSSKPTGLGGYTF. The DNA for the CDR3 is TGTGCCAGCAGCTCAAAACCGACAGGGCTCGGTGGCTACACCTTC.

CDR3 nucleotide sequence: TGTGCCAGCAGTCTCGGGACTACAGACAATGAGCAGTTCTTC. Its protein is CASSLGTTDNEQFF. The chain employs TRBV12-3 or TRBV12-4 and TRBJ2-1, with 7 bases identical to TRBD2. After removal of 5 bases from V and 5 bases from J, the junction contained 6 bases not matched to a gene. The CDR3 length is 14 residues.

The chain has TRBV24-1 and TRBJ2-3, with D possibly TRBD2 on 6 matching bases. This CDR3 is 12 amino acids long. The germline V gene has CDR1 KGHDR and CDR2 SFDVKD. Trimming removed 9 bases at V and 3 bases at J, with 9 bases between. Written as DNA, the CDR3 is TGTGCCACCCGGAGGGTAACAGATACGCAGTATTTT. Its protein product is CATRRVTDTQYF.

This clonotype was counted a few times. This chain links TRBV6-5 with TRBJ1-6; a weak D match, TRBD1 (5 bases). This CDR3 has 14 residues. V was cut by 0 bases and J by 10 bases, with 10 bases left in between. From germline, CDR1 is MNHEY and CDR2 SVGAGI. CDR3 in amino acids: CASSYSDRGSPLHF. CDR3 coding DNA: TGTGCCAGCAGTTACTCCGACAGAGGATCACCCCTCCACTTT.

This clonotype was recorded many times. The V gene is TRBV2, the J gene TRBJ2-1; weak D call: TRBD2 (6 bases). This CDR3 is built from 15 residues. Germline V gene data show CDR1 as SNHLY and CDR2 as FYNNEI. The V and J ends lost 1 base and 2 bases respectively, with 9 bases between them. The CDR3 spells CASSEGAGPYNEQFF. The CDR3 DNA follows: TGTGCCAGCAGTGAAGGGGCGGGACCCTACAATGAGCAGTTCTTC. Together with reference TRBV2 and TRBJ2-1, the CDR3 gives the full variable domain: EPEVTQTPSHQVTQMGQEVILRCVPISNHLYFYWYRQILGQKVEFLVSFYNNEISEKSEIFDDQFSVERPDGSNFTLKIRSTKLEDSAMYFCASSEGAGPYNEQFFGPGTRLTVL.

This chain connects TRBV12-3 or TRBV12-4 to TRBJ1-2; D possibly corresponds to TRBD1 (5 bases). The CDR3 is 14 residues long. V was cut by 5 bases and J by 7 bases, with 17 bases left in between. CDR3 nucleotides: TGTGCCAGCAGTCCTGCAGGGTCCGTCGGTGGCTACACCTTC. This encodes CASSPAGSVGGYTF.